The subject of this entry is one T cell receptor beta chain. Original methodology: Reference gene primer amplification yielded estimated nucleated cell counts. The assay was immunoSEQ multiplex PCR, and TCRdb's table has in-frame clones only and misses some. The DNA gave D and trimming, while V, J and clone size come from that table. The table shows approximately 300,000 clones, with over 90% occurring only once. This sample was included in a study of blood T cell repertoires in COVID-19. In germline, CDR1 is LGHNA, CDR2 YSLEER. The CDR3 sequence is 17 residues long. With V trimmed by 4 bases and J by 5 bases, 14 bases remained unmatched. The study drew participants aged 18 to 89 years from about two dozen US areas. Cohort placement rested on clinical history that participants reported themselves.

The sample consisted of PBMCs or T cells enriched from blood (not recorded which). This sequence joins TRBV4-3 and TRBJ2-5, with 9 nucleotides matching TRBD1. This TCR was recovered from a woman in her 30s who had been exposed to COVID-19. In nucleotides, the CDR3 is TGCGCCAGCAGCCGCGGGACAGGGAGGCTAGATGTTGAGACCCAGTACTTC. Translating gives CASSRGTGRLDVETQYF.